Below, 21 T cell receptor beta chains from the same sample are listed, as sequenced in a study of cytomegalovirus exposure and HLA in healthy donors. With 60 Vbeta and 13 Jbeta primers, the PCR was carried out. The table came from immunoSEQ multiplex PCR; TCRdb's copy has only in-frame clones and leaves some out. The sample lists about 110,000 clones, 73% seen once, with approximately 3.8% in the top ten. Sequences were obtained from PBMCs. Receptors originate from a woman between 40 and 55 years old in good health and CMV-seronegative.

This chain joins TRBV5-1 and TRBJ2-7, with 9 bases lining up with TRBD1. CDR3 length: 15 amino acids. Germline-derived CDR1 and CDR2 are SGHRS and YFSETQ. V lost 4 bases to trimming and J lost 2 bases; unmatched junction nucleotides: 7. The CDR3 is CASSPRQGGTYEQYF. The DNA of the CDR3 is TGCGCCAGCAGCCCCCGACAGGGGGGGACCTACGAGCAGTACTTC.

V usage is TRBV10-2 and J usage is TRBJ2-7; possibly TRBD2 for D (6 bases). The germline V and J ends were trimmed by 0 bases and 0 bases, with 9 bases remaining between them. Germline V lookup: CDR1 WSHSY, CDR2 SAAADI. The CDR3 is 15 amino acids. The CDR3 DNA reads TGCGCCAGCAGTGAGTCTAGCGGTAGCTCCTACGAGCAGTACTTC. This gives the protein CASSESSGSSYEQYF.

This clone showed up just once. The chain joins TRBV28 to TRBJ2-3, with TRBD2 as a possible D gene (5 bases). Deletions cut 5 bases from V and 2 bases from J, with 14 bases between. The CDR3 runs to 15 residues. Per the germline V gene, CDR1 is MDHEN and CDR2 is SYDVKM. The CDR3 here is CASSRPTRNTDTQYF. The CDR3 region has the DNA TGTGCCAGCAGTCGACCCACTAGAAACACAGATACGCAGTATTTT. Full variable domain (remainder filled in from reference TRBV28 and TRBJ2-3): DVKVTQSSRYLVKRTGEKVFLECVQDMDHENMFWYRQDPGLGLRLIYFSYDVKMKEKGDIPEGYSVSREKKERFSLILESASTNQTSMYLCASSRPTRNTDTQYFGPGTRLTVL.

The rearrangement uses TRBV5-6 and TRBJ2-3; D might be TRBD2 (7 bases). This CDR3 has 16 amino acids. Deletions cut 4 bases from V and 2 bases from J, with 17 bases between. The germline V gene has CDR1 SGHDT and CDR2 YYEEEE. The CDR3: CASSLPGAGVTDTQYF. CDR3 sequence (DNA): TGTGCCAGCAGCCTCCCGGGGGCGGGAGTCACAGATACGCAGTATTTT.

The J gene is TRBJ1-1, the V gene TRBV6-6; 12 bases map to TRBD1. The germline V gene has CDR1 MNHNY and CDR2 SVGAGI (reference sequence). V lost 5 bases, J lost 1 base, and 5 bases stayed unmatched. The CDR3 totals 16 residues. The CDR3 loop is CASSPGQGARNTEAFF. The DNA for the CDR3 is TGTGCCAGCAGTCCGGGACAGGGGGCACGGAACACTGAAGCTTTCTTT.

This chain uses TRBV6-1 with TRBJ1-1; 9 nucleotides match TRBD1. V shed 3 bases, J shed 5 bases, and the junction held 13 bases outside the gene matches. This CDR3 region has 17 residues. Per germline, CDR1 MNHNS and CDR2 SASEGT. CDR3 in DNA: TGTGCCAGCAGTGACGTCCCGGGACAGGGTGGGAAGACTGAAGCTTTCTTT. As protein: CASSDVPGQGGKTEAFF.

This clone was counted a single time. The CDR3 here is CASSFPGTEAFF. As DNA, the CDR3 is TGTGCCAGCAGCTTCCCCGGCACTGAAGCTTTCTTT. J is TRBJ1-1 and V is TRBV5-6; D ambiguous. Germline V gene data show CDR1 as SGHDT and CDR2 as YYEEEE. V was cut by 2 bases and J by 4 bases, with 6 bases left in between. The CDR3 consists of 12 residues.

This chain joins TRBV27 and TRBJ2-5; TRBD2 matches at 15 bases. The trim removed 5 bases at V and 3 bases at J, leaving 4 bases unmatched. Germline V lookup: CDR1 MNHEY, CDR2 SMNVEV (reference sequence). The CDR3 loop spans 16 amino acids. The CDR3 loop is CASSRTSGGEKETQYF. CDR3 bases: TGTGCCAGCAGTCGGACTAGCGGGGGGGAGAAAGAGACCCAGTACTTC.

The rearrangement joins TRBV6-5 to TRBJ2-5; a possible D gene is TRBD2 (5 bases). The CDR3 runs 11 residues. Germline CDR1 reads MNHEY; CDR2 reads SVGAGI. Trimming pared 3 bases from V and 7 bases from J, leaving 6 bases between. The CDR3 loop is CASSYSATQYF. The CDR3 DNA follows: TGTGCCAGCAGTTATAGCGCGACCCAGTACTTC.

The gene calls are TRBV11-3 and TRBJ2-1; D remains unclear. V was trimmed by 5 bases and J by 5 bases, leaving 13 bases between them. Germline V CDR1 and CDR2: SGHNT, YENEEA. CDR3 length equals 14 residues. CDR3 in amino acids: CASSPQHTNNEQFF. The CDR3 nucleotides are TGTGCCAGCAGCCCGCAACACACCAACAATGAGCAGTTCTTC. Combining the CDR3 with reference TRBV11-3 and TRBJ2-1 gives the whole variable domain EAGVVQSPRYKIIEKKQPVAFWCNPISGHNTLYWYLQNLGQGPELLIRYENEEAVDDSQLPKDRFSAERLKGVDSTLKIQPAELGDSAVYLCASSPQHTNNEQFFGPGTRLTVL.

The genes are TRBV4-1 and TRBJ2-3; no definite D call. With 1 base removed from V and 3 bases from J, the gap between germline ends came to 8 bases. Germline loops: CDR1 MGHRA, CDR2 YSYEKL. The CDR3 covers 14 residues. Here the CDR3 DNA reads TGCGCCAGCAGCCAAGGACTTAAAACAGATACGCAGTATTTT. Its translation: CASSQGLKTDTQYF.

The rearrangement uses TRBV18 and TRBJ1-2, with 7 bases aligning to TRBD1. Trimming removed 6 bases from V and 8 bases from J; junction bases left unmatched: 12. The CDR3 loop spans 14 amino acids. Germline V gives CDR1 KGHSH, CDR2 LQKENI. Written as DNA, the CDR3 is TGTGCCAGCTCTCAGGGGGGTTCTAGGATCGGCTACACCTTC. It encodes CASSQGGSRIGYTF.

The V and J genes are TRBV4-1 and TRBJ2-3; the match to TRBD2 covers 9 bases. V gave up 0 bases and J gave up 4 bases; unmatched junction bases: 5. CDR3 length: 16 amino acids. CDR1 is MGHRA, CDR2 YSYEKL, per germline. This CDR3 reads CASSQDGAGGPDTQYF. The CDR3 DNA reads as TGCGCCAGCAGCCAAGACGGCGCGGGGGGGCCAGATACGCAGTATTTT.

This clone has only a few counts. The rearrangement joins TRBV30 to TRBJ2-7; D is perhaps TRBD2 (5 bases). CDR3 size: 14 residues. V was cut by 3 bases and J by 0 bases, with 12 bases left in between. Looked up from germline, CDR1 is GTSNPN and CDR2 is SVGIG (reference sequence). DNA for the CDR3: TGTGCCTGGAGCCCAGGACTGATCTCCTACGAGCAGTACTTC. Its protein product is CAWSPGLISYEQYF.

V usage is TRBV5-6 and J usage is TRBJ2-1; D is perhaps TRBD2 (5 bases). This CDR3 contains 16 residues. Germline V gives CDR1 SGHDT, CDR2 YYEEEE. V gave up 0 bases and J gave up 10 bases, with 20 bases separating them. In DNA form, the CDR3 reads TGTGCCAGCAGCTTGGCCTCGGGAACCTACAATGAGGAGCAGTTCTTC. This codes for CASSLASGTYNEEQFF. The full variable domain, in which reference TRBV5-6 and TRBJ2-1 provide the parts outside the CDR3, is DAGVTQSPTHLIKTRGQQVTLRCSPKSGHDTVSWYQQALGQGPQFIFQYYEEEERQRGNFPDRFSGHQFPNYSSELNVNALLLGDSALYLCASSLASGTYNEEQFFGPGTRLTVL.

The rearrangement uses TRBV10-3 and TRBJ2-7, with 13 bases aligning to TRBD2. CDR1 and CDR2 (germline): ENHRY, SYGVKD. The CDR3 is 15 amino acids. The V and J ends lost 7 bases and 6 bases, in that order; junction bases with no gene match: 9. In nucleotides, the CDR3 is TGTGCCATCACCGACCGACTAGCGGGAGGCGGCGAGCAGTACTTC. It specifies CAITDRLAGGGEQYF.

V usage is TRBV4-3 and J usage is TRBJ2-3; weak D call: TRBD1 (7 bases). Trimming took 1 base from V and 4 from J, leaving 12 bases between them. Germline assignment: CDR1 LGHNA and CDR2 YSLEER. The CDR3 runs 15 residues. The CDR3 bases are TGCGCCAGCAGCCAAGGGACAGGCGGGGCAGATACGCAGTATTTT. It encodes CASSQGTGGADTQYF.

The chain links TRBV5-1 to TRBJ2-4; perhaps TRBD2 as D (6 bases). Trimming removed 0 bases at V and 12 bases at J, with 25 bases between. The CDR3 is 17 residues long. Germline V CDR1 and CDR2: SGHRS, YFSETQ. In DNA, the CDR3 is TGCGCCAGCAGCTTGGGGGAAGGTCTACTAGCCACTGGCAGTCAGTACTTC. Encoded protein: CASSLGEGLLATGSQYF.

The V call is TRBV4-3, the J call TRBJ2-7; D is unresolved. CDR3 size: 13 residues. CDR1 and CDR2 from the germline V gene are LGHNA and YSLEER. Trimming pared 3 bases from V and 6 bases from J, leaving 12 bases between. DNA for the CDR3: TGCGCCAGCAGCCAGGTCCAGTCAGGCGAGCAGTACTTC. This codes for CASSQVQSGEQYF.

The chain couples TRBV19 to TRBJ2-7; 9 bases fit TRBD1. Germline V gene sequence: CDR1 LNHDA, CDR2 SQIVND (reference sequence). This CDR3 comprises 15 residues. Losses at the gene ends were 0 bases for V and 8 bases for J; bases not matched to a gene: 8. The CDR3 DNA reads as TGTGCCAGTAGTATAGAAGGGACAGGGAAACTCCAGCAGTACTTC. Amino acids: CASSIEGTGKLQQYF.

J is TRBJ2-7 and V is TRBV11-2; the D is unclear. The V gene's germline CDR1 is SGHAT and CDR2 FQNNGV. The CDR3 covers 13 residues. Trimming cost V 1 base and J 3 bases, with 7 bases left between them. The DNA for the CDR3 is TGTGCCAGCAGCTTAGGGGCCGACTACGAGCAGTACTTC. It codes for CASSLGADYEQYF.